The T cell receptor (beta chain) under discussion was sequenced for a study of T cell repertoires in cytomegalovirus infection. Study as a whole: Matching HLA type, along with CMV infection, was indicated by public TCR beta signatures. Findings of the study overall: HLA-C-restricted CMV-specific TCR beta clonotypes prevailed in the ex vivo response.

Trimming cost V 3 bases and J 3 bases, with 13 bases left between them. CDR3 length equals 15 residues. TCRdb reanalysed the reads using MiXCR and keeps one entry per CDR3 protein. The sample lists 150,000 to 200,000 distinct CDR3 sequences, 9.5% seen once, with about 4.6% in the top ten. This clonotype was counted between two and nine times. Its antigen is undetermined. Material: PBMCs. The receptor was derived from a human donor in good health (CMV status not recorded). Some clones in this sample may be carry-over from other donors' samples. The genes are TRBV12-3 or TRBV12-4 and TRBJ2-3; the D gene is possibly TRBD1 (6 bases). CDR3 nucleotide sequence: TGTGCCAGCAGTTTCGCACAGGGAAAAACAGATACGCAGTATTTT. Translated: CASSFAQGKTDTQYF.